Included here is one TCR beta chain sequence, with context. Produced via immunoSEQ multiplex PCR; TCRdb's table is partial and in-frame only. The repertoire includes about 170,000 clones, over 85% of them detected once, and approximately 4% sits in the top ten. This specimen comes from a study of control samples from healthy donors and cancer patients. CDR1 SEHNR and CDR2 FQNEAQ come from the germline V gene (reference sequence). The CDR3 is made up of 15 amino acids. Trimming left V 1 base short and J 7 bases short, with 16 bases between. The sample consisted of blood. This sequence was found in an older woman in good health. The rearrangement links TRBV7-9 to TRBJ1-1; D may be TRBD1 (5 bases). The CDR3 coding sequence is TGTGCCAGCAGCTTAGACGGGGCTGATTGGAGTGAAGCTTTCTTT. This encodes CASSLDGADWSEAFF.